This TCR beta chain was captured in a study of identical twins. Notes on the study in general: Potential partial confounding of zero-insertion analyses by invariant MAIT and iNKT cells was noted.

Carrying unique molecular identifiers, the cDNA also gained a universal primer site through template switching. TCRdb reprocessed the 5' RACE reads via MiXCR and lists one record per CDR3 protein. The data hold about 570,000 distinct CDR3 sequences, with just under 10% observed a single time. This clonotype has a count of ten or more. Antigen specificity is unknown. The CDR3 is made up of 15 amino acids. After removal of 6 bases from V and 2 bases from J, the junction contained 4 bases not matched to a gene. These data were also reused for a study on yellow fever vaccine responses in identical twins.

V gene TRBV12-3 or TRBV12-4 combines with J gene TRBJ2-1; TRBD1 matches at 10 bases. The clonotype originates from a woman younger than 35 in good health. Sequencing input: PBMCs. The CDR3 reads CASRSGTGAYNEQFF. The CDR3 DNA is TGTGCCAGCAGGTCCGGGACAGGGGCCTACAATGAGCAGTTCTTC.